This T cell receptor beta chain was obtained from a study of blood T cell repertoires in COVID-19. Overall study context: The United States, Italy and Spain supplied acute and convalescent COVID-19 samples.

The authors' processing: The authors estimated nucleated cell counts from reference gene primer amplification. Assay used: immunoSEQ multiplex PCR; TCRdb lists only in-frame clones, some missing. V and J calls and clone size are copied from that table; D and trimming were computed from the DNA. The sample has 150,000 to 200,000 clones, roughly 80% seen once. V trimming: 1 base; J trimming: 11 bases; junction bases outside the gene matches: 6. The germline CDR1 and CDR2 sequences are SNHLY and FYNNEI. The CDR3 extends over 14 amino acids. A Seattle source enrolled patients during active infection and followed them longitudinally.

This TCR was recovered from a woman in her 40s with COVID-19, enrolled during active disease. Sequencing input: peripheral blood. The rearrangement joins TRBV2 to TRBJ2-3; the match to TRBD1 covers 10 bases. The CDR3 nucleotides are TGTGCCAGCAGTGAAGGACAGGGGGCGGGGAGGCAGTATTTT. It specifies CASSEGQGAGRQYF. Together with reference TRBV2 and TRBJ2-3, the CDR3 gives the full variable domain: EPEVTQTPSHQVTQMGQEVILRCVPISNHLYFYWYRQILGQKVEFLVSFYNNEISEKSEIFDDQFSVERPDGSNFTLKIRSTKLEDSAMYFCASSEGQGAGRQYFGPGTRLTVL.